One TCR beta chain is described in this entry. Antigen unknown. From germline, CDR1 is DFQATT and CDR2 SNEGSKA (reference sequence). J was trimmed by 4 bases and V by 6 bases; bases with no gene match: 5. CDR3 size: 13 residues. The data were obtained in a study of T-cell reconstitution after alpha-beta-depleted transplantation in children. Regarding the study as a whole: Counts and diversity of T cells one year after transplant came mostly from newly produced T cells.

Unique molecular identifiers were used to barcode this TCRbeta library. TCRdb re-derived calls from the PCR reads in MiXCR, one entry per CDR3 protein. The data hold about 130,000 distinct CDR3 sequences, with roughly 9% observed a single time. J is TRBJ2-3 and V is TRBV20-1, with 9 bases that match TRBD2. The sequences come from PBMCs, mostly from graft donor cells, collected 180 days after TCRalphabeta/CD19-depleted stem cell transplant. This TCR came from a girl under two years old who had a stem cell transplant for combined immunodeficiency, so the T cells may come from the graft donor. CDR3 coding DNA: TGCAGTGCAGCTCTAGCGGGATCAGATACGCAGTATTTT. The encoded protein is CSAALAGSDTQYF.